The 28 T cell receptor beta chains below all came from one sample that was sequenced in a study of T cell responses to AZD1222 COVID-19 vaccine. Sequencing used immunoSEQ multiplex PCR; TCRdb keeps in-frame clones, though not all of them. The sample records approximately 50,000 clones, roughly 85% being singletons. The material was peripheral blood, obtained 28 days after the second AZD1222 dose. These receptors were taken from an adult who received the AZD1222 COVID-19 vaccine.

This clone was detected once. The gene calls are TRBV30 and TRBJ1-2; 11 bases are a match to TRBD1. The germline V gene has CDR1 GTSNPN and CDR2 SVGIG (reference sequence). CDR3 length equals 14 residues. The CDR3 loop is CAANRDRGKRGYTF. The DNA for the CDR3 is TGTGCTGCGAACCGGGACAGGGGGAAACGTGGCTACACCTTC.

The V gene is TRBV2, the J gene TRBJ1-6; 9 bases are a match to TRBD1. Trimming took 4 bases from V and 5 from J; bases not matched to a gene: 3. This CDR3 has 15 residues. Germline V lookup: CDR1 SNHLY, CDR2 FYNNEI. The DNA for the CDR3 is TGTGCCAGCAGTGGGACAGGGGTGGATAATTCACCCCTCCACTTT. Amino acids: CASSGTGVDNSPLHF.

The chain joins TRBV13 to TRBJ2-3; D possibly matches TRBD1 or TRBD2 (6 bases each). CDR1 and CDR2 (germline): PRHDT, FYEKMQ (reference sequence). CDR3 size: 17 residues. The ends were cut back, 1 base at V and 1 base at J, with 15 bases in the middle. CDR3 sequence (DNA): TGTGCCAGCAGCTTAGTCAGGCGAAGGGGGGGCACAGATACGCAGTATTTT. Amino acids: CASSLVRRRGGTDTQYF.

The V and J genes are TRBV11-3 and TRBJ2-2; the D is unclear. The CDR3 is 17 residues long. Germline V gene lookup returns CDR1 SGHNT and CDR2 YENEEA. Trimming stripped 4 bases from V and 2 bases from J, with 17 bases between. CDR3 DNA sequence: TGTGCCAGCAGCTCCGACTGGAGAACAATTAACACCGGGGAGCTGTTTTTT. It codes for CASSSDWRTINTGELFF.

CDR3 in amino acids: CASSLDQKGRGIHEQYF. The CDR3 nucleotides are TGTGCCAGCAGCTTAGATCAAAAGGGCAGGGGGATCCACGAGCAGTACTTC. The chain links TRBV11-3 to TRBJ2-7; TRBD1 matches at 7 bases. V lost 0 bases, J lost 5 bases, and 13 bases stayed unmatched. CDR3 length equals 17 residues. CDR1 is SGHNT, CDR2 YENEEA, per germline.

J is TRBJ2-7 and V is TRBV5-6; D uncertain. This CDR3 has 11 residues. The V gene's germline CDR1 is SGHDT and CDR2 YYEEEE. Trimming stripped 0 bases from V and 4 bases from J, with 2 bases between. DNA of the CDR3: TGTGCCAGCAGCTTGGGATACGAGCAGTACTTC. Translating it yields CASSLGYEQYF. The full variable domain, its missing parts supplied by reference TRBV5-6 and TRBJ2-7, is DAGVTQSPTHLIKTRGQQVTLRCSPKSGHDTVSWYQQALGQGPQFIFQYYEEEERQRGNFPDRFSGHQFPNYSSELNVNALLLGDSALYLCASSLGYEQYFGPGTRLTVT.

The J gene is TRBJ2-7, the V gene TRBV19; tentative D call: TRBD1 (5 bases). CDR3 length: 14 amino acids. Trimming stripped 5 bases from V and 1 base from J, with 12 bases between. Germline-derived CDR1 and CDR2 are LNHDA and SQIVND (reference sequence). The CDR3 coding sequence is TGTGCCAGTAGTCCTAGTGGGGCTTCCTACGAGCAGTACTTC. It specifies CASSPSGASYEQYF.

The chain is built from TRBV5-6 and TRBJ2-6; D remains ambiguous. Germline CDR1 reads SGHDT; CDR2 reads YYEEEE. The CDR3 sequence is 14 residues long. Between the trimmed V and J ends, which lost 4 bases and 2 bases, there was a span of 7 bases. The chain's CDR3 is CASSQRTGANVLTF. CDR3 nucleotides: TGTGCCAGCAGCCAGAGAACTGGGGCCAACGTCCTGACTTTC.

The V gene is TRBV6-5, the J gene TRBJ2-7; either TRBD1 or TRBD2 may fit D (5 bases each). The CDR3 has 14 residues. V was shortened by 5 bases and J by 2 bases, with 13 bases between the two germline ends. Germline-derived CDR1 and CDR2 are MNHEY and SVGAGI. The CDR3 region is CASSIRDGTYEQYF. The CDR3, as DNA: TGTGCCAGCAGTATTCGGGACGGGACCTACGAGCAGTACTTC.

The rearrangement joins TRBV5-5 to TRBJ2-7, with D possibly matching TRBD2 (6 bases). CDR3 length: 13 residues. Germline CDR1 reads SGHKS; CDR2 reads YYEKEE (reference sequence). V lost 3 bases to trimming and J lost 2 bases, with 9 bases between them. CDR3 amino acids: CASSWGVAYEQYF. The CDR3 DNA reads TGTGCCAGCAGCTGGGGGGTCGCCTACGAGCAGTACTTC.

The chain recombines TRBV7-2 with TRBJ1-5, with no clear D. CDR3 size: 13 residues. V shed 1 base and J shed 9 bases, with 10 bases lying between them. The germline V gene has CDR1 SGHTA and CDR2 FQGNSA. CDR3 bases: TGTGCCAGCAGCTTAGTCGGGGTGACGCCCCAGCATTTT. As protein: CASSLVGVTPQHF.

V gene TRBV10-1 combines with J gene TRBJ2-5; weak D call: TRBD2 (6 bases). This CDR3 has 18 amino acids. Germline loops: CDR1 WNHNN, CDR2 SYGVQD (reference sequence). V was clipped by 3 bases and J by 5 bases, with 25 bases between them. This CDR3 reads CASSDIPGGRSNRETQYF. CDR3 in DNA: TGCGCCAGCAGTGACATCCCCGGGGGAAGAAGTAACCGGGAGACCCAGTACTTC.

The chain couples TRBV19 to TRBJ1-4; D is undetermined. Germline lookup yields CDR1 LNHDA and CDR2 SQIVND (reference sequence). Trimming stripped 7 bases from V and 8 bases from J, with 17 bases between. The CDR3 covers 14 residues. CDR3 loop: CASKTVWVSEKLFF. The CDR3 nucleotides read TGTGCCAGTAAAACGGTATGGGTGAGCGAAAAACTGTTTTTT. Full variable domain (missing parts from reference TRBV19 and TRBJ1-4): DGGITQSPKYLFRKEGQNVTLSCEQNLNHDAMYWYRQDPGQGLRLIYYSQIVNDFQKGDIAEGYSVSREKKESFPLTVTSAQKNPTAFYLCASKTVWVSEKLFFGSGTQLSVL.

The chain combines TRBV30 with TRBJ2-7, with D perhaps given as TRBD1 or TRBD2 (6 bases each). The CDR3 runs 17 residues. Germline CDR1 GTSNPN, CDR2 SVGIG (reference sequence). V shed 6 bases and J shed 3 bases, with 27 bases lying between them. The chain's CDR3 is CACHRGTPSKGFYEQYF. CDR3 DNA sequence: TGTGCCTGCCACCGCGGGACACCTTCTAAGGGGTTCTACGAGCAGTACTTC. The entire variable domain, with the rest obtained from reference TRBV30 and TRBJ2-7, is as follows: SQTIHQWPATLVQPVGSPLSLECTVEGTSNPNLYWYRQAAGRGLQLLFYSVGIGQISSEVPQNLSASRPQDRQFILSSKKLLLSDSGFYLCACHRGTPSKGFYEQYFGPGTRLTVT.

The chain is built from TRBV2 and TRBJ2-1; possible D gene TRBD1, 6 bases. CDR3 length: 13 amino acids. Trimming took off 5 bases at V and 9 bases at J, with 14 bases between the two ends. CDR1 and CDR2 (germline): SNHLY, FYNNEI. The CDR3, as DNA: TGTGCCAGCAGTACCGTTGGGACACTTGAGCAGTTCTTC. Its translation: CASSTVGTLEQFF.

The rearrangement uses TRBV6-6 and TRBJ1-2; D is unresolved. Germline CDR1 MNHNY, CDR2 SVGAGI (reference sequence). V shed 2 bases and J shed 6 bases, with 13 bases lying between them. The CDR3 runs to 14 residues. In nucleotides, the CDR3 is TGTGCCAGCAGTTACGATATTGAGGGAAATGGCTACACCTTC. It yields the protein CASSYDIEGNGYTF.

V and J are TRBV6-6 and TRBJ1-2; D is perhaps TRBD1 (6 bases). V lost 7 bases and J 3 bases, leaving 21 bases between the germline ends. This CDR3 contains 16 residues. The germline gives CDR1 MNHNY, CDR2 SVGAGI (reference sequence). CDR3 DNA sequence: TGTGCCAGCACCGATTACGGACAGCCGACTCACTATGGCTACACCTTC. Protein product: CASTDYGQPTHYGYTF.

This clone was found a few times. V is TRBV9 and J is TRBJ2-7; 10 nucleotides agree with TRBD2. The CDR3 is 15 amino acids. After removal of 0 bases from V and 3 bases from J, the junction contained 3 bases not matched to a gene. CDR1 SGDLS and CDR2 YYNGEE come from the germline V gene. The CDR3 loop reads CASSVDPSGSYEQYF. DNA of the CDR3: TGTGCCAGCAGCGTAGACCCTAGCGGGAGCTACGAGCAGTACTTC.

The sample holds one count of this clone. V gene TRBV25-1 combines with J gene TRBJ2-1; D unclear. The CDR3 is 12 residues long. Germline CDR1 reads MGHDK; CDR2 reads SYGVNS. V was clipped by 9 bases and J by 0 bases, with 6 bases between them. CDR3 in DNA: TGTGCCAGTCAGAGCTCCTACAATGAGCAGTTCTTC. Protein sequence: CASQSSYNEQFF.

This clone was counted once. This sequence joins TRBV9 and TRBJ1-4, with a possible D match to TRBD1 (6 bases). The CDR3 consists of 15 residues. The germline V gene has CDR1 SGDLS and CDR2 YYNGEE. Trimming left V 3 bases short and J 6 bases short, with 15 bases between. CDR3 region: CASSAPRGGDEKLFF. CDR3 in DNA: TGTGCCAGCAGCGCCCCGAGGGGGGGGGATGAAAAACTGTTTTTT.

V usage is TRBV4-2 and J usage is TRBJ2-7; 8 bases map to TRBD2. V lost 4 bases and J lost 3; bases outside the gene matches: 11. The CDR3 runs to 16 residues. Germline lookup yields CDR1 LGHNA and CDR2 YNFKEQ. The CDR3 nucleotides are TGTGCCAGCAGCCCGTTAGGAGCGGGAGAGAACTACGAGCAGTACTTC. As protein: CASSPLGAGENYEQYF.

The V gene is TRBV7-7, the J gene TRBJ2-1; TRBD2 aligns across 11 bases. The CDR3 is 16 amino acids. Germline values: CDR1 SSHAT, CDR2 FNYEAQ (reference sequence). Losses at the gene ends were 1 base for V and 8 bases for J; bases not matched to a gene: 7. CDR3 sequence reads: CASSLGASGRSDEQFF. The CDR3, as DNA: TGTGCCAGCAGCTTAGGGGCTAGCGGGAGGTCCGATGAGCAGTTCTTC.

The chain couples TRBV6-5 to TRBJ1-6, with D unclear. The CDR3 is made up of 12 amino acids. The V end lost 6 bases, the J end lost 6 bases, and 6 bases lay between the germline ends. Looked up from germline, CDR1 is MNHEY and CDR2 is SVGAGI. Written as DNA, the CDR3 is TGTGCCAGCAGCCTACTTAATTCACCCCTCCACTTT. This gives the protein CASSLLNSPLHF.

This clone was observed a handful of times. The J gene is TRBJ2-1, the V gene TRBV3-1 (or the pseudogene TRBV3-2); tentative D call: TRBD1 (7 bases). The CDR3 totals 17 residues. The V gene lost 3 bases and the J gene lost 6 bases, with 21 bases spanning the gap. Germline CDR1 reads LGHDT; CDR2 reads YNNKEL (reference sequence). CDR3 bases: TGTGCCAGCAGCCATCATCAGGGGGACTCAGCGTTCAATGAGCAGTTCTTC. Its translation: CASSHHQGDSAFNEQFF.

The chain carries TRBV3-1 (or the pseudogene TRBV3-2) and TRBJ2-1; 9 nucleotides align to TRBD1. The CDR3 is 16 amino acids. Germline-derived CDR1 and CDR2 are LGHDT and YNNKEL (reference sequence). After removal of 0 bases from V and 4 bases from J, the junction contained 4 bases not matched to a gene. CDR3 protein: CASSQDGDRVYNEQFF. The CDR3 nucleotides are TGTGCCAGCAGCCAAGATGGGGACAGGGTGTACAATGAGCAGTTCTTC.

The CDR3 is CASRSQSSGNQPQHF. CDR3 sequence (DNA): TGTGCCAGTAGGAGTCAGAGTTCAGGCAATCAGCCCCAGCATTTT. V usage is TRBV19 and J usage is TRBJ1-5, with unresolved D. V was cut by 6 bases and J by 2 bases, with 14 bases left in between. CDR1 LNHDA and CDR2 SQIVND come from the germline V gene (reference sequence). The CDR3 loop spans 15 amino acids.

In DNA form, the CDR3 reads TGTGCCAGCAGTCCATTTGGGACTGGAAATGGCTACACCTTC. Protein sequence: CASSPFGTGNGYTF. The J gene is TRBJ1-2, the V gene TRBV28; the D gene is possibly TRBD1 (5 bases). The length of the CDR3 is 14 residues. Trimming removed 5 bases at V and 6 bases at J, with 16 bases between. Germline lookup yields CDR1 MDHEN and CDR2 SYDVKM.

This sequence joins TRBV18 and TRBJ2-7, with D hard to call. This CDR3 comprises 13 residues. From germline, CDR1 is KGHSH and CDR2 LQKENI. Trimming cost V 3 bases and J 5 bases, with 11 bases left between them. CDR3 nucleotides: TGTGCCAGCTCACCGGTACCTTTGGACGAGCAGTACTTC. This encodes CASSPVPLDEQYF.